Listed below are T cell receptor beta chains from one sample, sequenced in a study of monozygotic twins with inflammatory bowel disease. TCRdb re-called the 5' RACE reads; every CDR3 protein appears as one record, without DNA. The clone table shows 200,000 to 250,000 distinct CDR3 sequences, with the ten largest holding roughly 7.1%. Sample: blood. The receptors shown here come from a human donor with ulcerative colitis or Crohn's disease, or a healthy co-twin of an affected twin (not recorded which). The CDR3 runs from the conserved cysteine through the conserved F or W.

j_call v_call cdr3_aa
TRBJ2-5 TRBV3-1 CASSPTRILETQYF
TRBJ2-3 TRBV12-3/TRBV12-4 CASSGTTDTQYF
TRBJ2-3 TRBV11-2 CASSQSPVGARGTDTQYF
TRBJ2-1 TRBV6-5 CASSYIRTRQIKQFF
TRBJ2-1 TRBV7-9 CASSLGREDYNEQFF
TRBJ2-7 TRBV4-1 CASSQEAHSEQYF
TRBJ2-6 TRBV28 CASSPRVHRRLSGANVLTF
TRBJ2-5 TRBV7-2 CASSLGGQGTRETQYF
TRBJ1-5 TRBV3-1 CASSIGTGNQPQHF
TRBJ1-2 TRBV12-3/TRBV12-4 CASSLSLSSGGYTF
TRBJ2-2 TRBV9 CASSVSGGNTGELFF
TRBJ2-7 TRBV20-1 CSALREQYEQYF
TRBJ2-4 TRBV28 CATAGTPWRRIQYF
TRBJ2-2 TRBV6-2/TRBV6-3 CASSDTGTGHPGELFF
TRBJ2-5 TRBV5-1 CASSFQTTGQGAQETQYF
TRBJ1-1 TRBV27 CASSPLDRGETEAFF
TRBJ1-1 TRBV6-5 CATVGGGSGDTEAFF
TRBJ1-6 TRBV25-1 CASRDPNSPLHF
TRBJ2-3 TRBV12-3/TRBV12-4 CASSPSGSTDTQYF
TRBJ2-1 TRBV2 CAIGQGSYNEQFF
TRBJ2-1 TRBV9 CASSDLTSGYYNEQFF
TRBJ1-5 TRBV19 CASSIPLRQSNQPQHF
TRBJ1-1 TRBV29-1 CSVFRGTGRTEAFF
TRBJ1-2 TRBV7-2 CASSPDRNVGYTF
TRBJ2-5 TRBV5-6 CASSLGSGLYQETQYF
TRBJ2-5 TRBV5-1 CASSWDGIQETQYF
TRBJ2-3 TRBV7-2 CASSLDTDTQYF